Presented here are 17 T cell receptor beta chains from one specimen sequenced in a study of blood T cell repertoires in COVID-19. Sequencing was performed with immunoSEQ multiplex PCR; in TCRdb, only in-frame clones are kept and a portion is missing. The data contain approximately 470,000 clones, around 87% of them singletons. The sample comprised PBMCs or T cells enriched from blood (not recorded which). The receptors originated from a woman between 18 and 29 years old who had recovered from COVID-19.

J is TRBJ1-2 and V is TRBV5-1; possible D gene TRBD1, 6 bases. V lost 0 bases, J lost 10 bases, and 13 bases lay in between. CDR1 is SGHRS and CDR2 is YFSETQ in the germline V gene. The CDR3 has 13 residues. Here the CDR3 reads CASSLGQGLDYTF. DNA for the CDR3: TGCGCCAGCAGCTTGGGGCAGGGGTTGGACTACACCTTC.

This chain joins TRBV7-2 and TRBJ2-1; D ambiguous. Germline V gene lookup returns CDR1 SGHTA and CDR2 FQGNSA. The V end lost 2 bases, the J end lost 0 bases, and 8 bases lay between the germline ends. This CDR3 has 15 amino acids. This CDR3 reads CASSLLGTSYNEQFF. Written as DNA, the CDR3 is TGTGCCAGCAGCTTACTGGGCACCTCCTACAATGAGCAGTTCTTC. Full variable domain (rest looked up from reference TRBV7-2 and TRBJ2-1): GAGVSQSPSNKVTEKGKDVELRCDPISGHTALYWYRQSLGQGLEFLIYFQGNSAPDKSGLPSDRFSAERTGGSVSTLTIQRTQQEDSAVYLCASSLLGTSYNEQFFGPGTRLTVL.

This chain uses TRBV9 with TRBJ2-1; possibly TRBD1 for D (5 bases). This CDR3 is 16 amino acids long. Germline CDR1 is SGDLS and CDR2 is YYNGEE. V lost 0 bases, J lost 5 bases, and 15 bases lay in between. As DNA, the CDR3 is TGTGCCAGCAGCGTAGGGGGCTCCCCAGGGCACAATGAGCAGTTCTTC. This encodes CASSVGGSPGHNEQFF. The full variable domain, rest sourced from reference TRBV9 and TRBJ2-1, is DSGVTQTPKHLITATGQRVTLRCSPRSGDLSVYWYQQSLDQGLQFLIQYYNGEERAKGNILERFSAQQFPDLHSELNLSSLELGDSALYFCASSVGGSPGHNEQFFGPGTRLTVL.

The J gene is TRBJ2-1, the V gene TRBV2, with 11 bases lining up with TRBD2. CDR1 and CDR2 from the germline V gene are SNHLY and FYNNEI. The CDR3 sequence is 16 residues long. Losses at the gene ends were 3 bases for V and 3 bases for J; bases not matched to a gene: 4. For the CDR3, the DNA is TGTGCCAGCAGTGATCCAGGGACTAGCGGCTACAATGAGCAGTTCTTC. Translation gives CASSDPGTSGYNEQFF.

The V gene is TRBV7-9, the J gene TRBJ1-1; possibly TRBD1 for D (5 bases). Germline V gene lookup returns CDR1 SEHNR and CDR2 FQNEAQ (reference sequence). CDR3 length equals 18 residues. V was shortened by 5 bases and J by 1 base, with 23 bases between the two germline ends. CDR3: CASSPPGGARTRNTEAFF. The CDR3 nucleotides read TGTGCCAGCAGCCCCCCGGGCGGGGCCCGGACGAGGAACACTGAAGCTTTCTTT. Variable domain in full (rest from reference TRBV7-9 and TRBJ1-1): DTGVSQNPRHKITKRGQNVTFRCDPISEHNRLYWYRQTLGQGPEFLTYFQNEAQLEKSRLLSDRFSAERPKGSFSTLEIQRTEQGDSAMYLCASSPPGGARTRNTEAFFGQGTRLTVV.

This chain uses TRBV10-3 with TRBJ2-1, with D possibly being TRBD2 (6 bases). The CDR3 is made up of 14 amino acids. The germline V and J ends were trimmed by 2 bases and 6 bases, with 11 bases remaining between them. Germline-derived CDR1 and CDR2 are ENHRY and SYGVKD. Here the CDR3 DNA reads TGTGCCATCAGTGAGGGCAAGGGACTCAATGAGCAGTTCTTC. It specifies CAISEGKGLNEQFF.

The rearrangement uses TRBV4-1 and TRBJ1-1, with 10 bases lining up with TRBD1. The CDR3 totals 16 residues. The germline CDR1 and CDR2 sequences are MGHRA and YSYEKL. V shed 3 bases, J shed 5 bases, and the junction held 9 bases outside the gene matches. The CDR3 coding sequence is TGCGCCAGCAGCCAGCCACCGGGACAGGGGAAGACTGAAGCTTTCTTT. The encoded protein is CASSQPPGQGKTEAFF.

The rearrangement uses TRBV27 and TRBJ1-1; 11 nucleotides match TRBD1. Per the germline V gene, CDR1 is MNHEY and CDR2 is SMNVEV (reference sequence). The CDR3 has 16 amino acids. The ends lost 5 bases at V and 3 bases at J; junction bases unmatched: 8. The CDR3, as DNA: TGTGCCAGCAGTGGGGACAGGGGGTCCCTCTACACTGAAGCTTTCTTT. It translates to CASSGDRGSLYTEAFF.

Concerning this clone itself: The same CDR3 also results from other DNA sequences found in this sample. The chain has TRBV3-1 (or the pseudogene TRBV3-2) and TRBJ1-1, with D perhaps TRBD1 (5 bases). CDR3 length equals 12 residues. Deletions cut 3 bases from V and 4 bases from J, with 6 bases between. Germline V gene lookup returns CDR1 LGHDT and CDR2 YNNKEL (reference sequence). CDR3 region: CASSQGGTEAFF. The CDR3 nucleotides are TGTGCCAGCAGCCAGGGGGGCACTGAAGCTTTCTTT.

In DNA, the CDR3 is TGTGCCAGCAGCTTGGCCGGGACTGGGGCCAACGTCCTGACTTTC. This codes for CASSLAGTGANVLTF. This chain connects TRBV5-6 to TRBJ2-6; TRBD2 is a possible D gene (5 bases). V was clipped by 0 bases and J by 2 bases, with 6 bases between them. This CDR3 contains 15 residues. The germline V gene has CDR1 SGHDT and CDR2 YYEEEE.

V usage is TRBV30 and J usage is TRBJ2-5; 7 nucleotides align to TRBD1. CDR1 and CDR2 (germline): GTSNPN, SVGIG (reference sequence). Trimming at V came to 4 bases and at J to 3 bases, leaving 2 bases not matched to a gene. The CDR3 has 12 residues. The DNA for the CDR3 is TGTGCCTGGAAGGGGGCGGAAGAGACCCAGTACTTC. Translation: CAWKGAEETQYF.

This chain connects TRBV9 to TRBJ1-2; D remains ambiguous. V gave up 3 bases and J gave up 3 bases, with 15 bases separating them. CDR1 is SGDLS and CDR2 is YYNGEE in the germline V gene. The CDR3 has 15 amino acids. The CDR3 DNA is TGTGCCAGCAGCGCGGACGGGGAAACGTACTATGGCTACACCTTC. Translated, it gives CASSADGETYYGYTF.

This chain connects TRBV30 to TRBJ1-1; D ambiguous. CDR1 and CDR2 (germline): GTSNPN, SVGIG (reference sequence). V was trimmed by 4 bases and J by 5 bases, leaving 11 bases between them. CDR3 length: 12 residues. This CDR3 is CAWNPSRTEAFF. CDR3 nucleotides: TGTGCCTGGAATCCGTCCCGGACTGAAGCTTTCTTT.

This clone was recorded once. The V and J genes are TRBV20-1 and TRBJ2-7, with D tentatively TRBD1 (5 bases). The CDR3 has 14 residues. V was pared by 3 bases and J by 1 base, with 13 bases between. Germline CDR1 DFQATT, CDR2 SNEGSKA (reference sequence). CDR3 DNA sequence: TGCAGTGCTAGTTCAGGGTACGAATCCTACGAGCAGTACTTC. Its translation: CSASSGYESYEQYF.

The chain recombines TRBV25-1 with TRBJ1-2; possibly TRBD1 for D (5 bases). Trimming cost V 5 bases and J 2 bases, with 15 bases left between them. This CDR3 has 15 amino acids. Germline assignment: CDR1 MGHDK and CDR2 SYGVNS. The CDR3 reads CASSSNTGMNYGYTF. CDR3 DNA: TGTGCCAGCAGTAGTAATACAGGAATGAACTATGGCTACACCTTC.

This clone was seen a single time. The chain uses TRBV5-1 and TRBJ1-3; D is unclear. This CDR3 comprises 15 residues. Germline V gene sequence: CDR1 SGHRS, CDR2 YFSETQ. V gave up 4 bases and J gave up 4 bases, with 15 bases separating them. This chain's CDR3 is CASSVGDAAGNTIYF. The DNA of the CDR3 is TGCGCCAGCAGCGTCGGGGATGCGGCAGGAAACACCATATATTTT.

This clone appeared once. The V and J genes are TRBV3-1 (or the pseudogene TRBV3-2) and TRBJ1-2; TRBD1 agrees at 9 bases. The CDR3 has 16 residues. The V and J ends lost 3 bases and 5 bases, in that order; junction bases with no gene match: 10. Germline-derived CDR1 and CDR2 are LGHDT and YNNKEL (reference sequence). Here the CDR3 reads CASSHFNRGRLYGYTF. In DNA, the CDR3 is TGTGCCAGCAGCCACTTCAACAGGGGGCGGTTGTATGGCTACACCTTC.